Included here is one TCR beta chain sequence, with context. Its target antigen remains unknown. Per-base qualities were not stored, and no clone one base away is much larger. For CDR1 and CDR2, the germline V gene lists MNHEY and SVGAGI. From the cysteine up to the phenylalanine, the CDR3 has a length of 14 residues. This entry keeps only the CDR3 DNA: 42 bases, framed from base 1. V trim: 5 bases; J trim: 3 bases; unmatched bases: 6. This entry belongs to a study of beta chain features in type 1 diabetes (dated 2018 in TCRdb). Broadly, across the study: Mean age, gender distribution, total cell number and subset yield did not differ between patients and healthy donors. Across all samples, 90 million to 130 million sorted cells were examined, and cell number per subset correlated strongly with RNA yield. In the study, TCRB repertoires of sorted circulating CD4+ T cell subsets from recently diagnosed type 1 diabetes patients were compared with those of matched healthy donors. Regulatory and stem cell-like memory subsets were isolated from only 8 patients and roughly 8 healthy donors, whereas naive and central memory subsets came from all 30 or so donors. Points the paper makes about the study in general: Patients with type 1 diabetes made fewer insertions and deleted more nucleotides at VDJ recombination sites, implying thymic rearrangement abnormalities. Because cDNA was sequenced instead of genomic DNA, activated cells with high expression could be over-represented, although the groups did not differ in activation or CD3 levels. Only small numbers of individuals were included in the HLA sub-analyses, which left unresolved whether HLA type had any influence on TCRB rearrangement. Naive, central memory and regulatory TCRB repertoires appeared to be more alike among patients than among healthy donors. Type 1 diabetes patients showed a moderate but significant shortening of TCRB CDR3 length in all four CD4+ subsets. PCR may preferentially amplify shorter templates, but because patient and control samples were amplified and corrected together, any resulting skew would affect both groups equally.

Each donor gave one peripheral blood draw, averaging approximately 110 mL, which was collected into heparinised tubes. Using a panel that included CD45RO, CCR7, CD25, CD127, CD95 and CD27, naive, central memory, regulatory and stem cell-like memory CD4+ T cells were sorted on a BD FACSAria II. All sorted populations exceeded 95% purity. Right away, PBMCs were isolated by Lymphoprep density gradient centrifugation and were stained directly, with no culture step. So that batch effects would be minimized, each experiment stained and sorted samples in pairs, pairing one healthy donor with one patient. The High Capacity cDNA Reverse Transcription Kit was used to reverse transcribe all of the isolated RNA, meaning that expressed TCRB transcripts were what got sequenced. Deep immunoSEQ sequencing was performed on naive, central memory and regulatory T cell samples, with an average of roughly 3.6 million total reads per sample. Sorted cells were lysed in RLT buffer, and RNA was extracted using DNase-treated RNeasy Micro or Mini kits according to cell number. To prevent cross-contamination, each cell subset was processed individually, whereas patient and healthy donor samples were processed jointly. The immunoSEQ multiplex PCR was used to amplify TCRB sequences from cDNA, generating 87-bp fragments that spanned the CDR3 region. Sequencing of the amplicons was performed on the Illumina HiSeq platform. Turning to the authors' computational methods: Synthetic template baselines were used to correct PCR bias computationally, reads within Hamming distance 2 were collapsed, and singletons that could not be merged were discarded. Reads were aligned to IMGT to assign V, D and J genes, CDR3 length, and insertions or deletions at six rearrangement sites. Within each subset, clonotype counts were normalized to sorted cell number, and only after that were true diversity and Gini coefficients computed with the tcR R package. The overlap coefficient, calculated on TCRB nucleotide sequences, was used to quantify repertoire sharing. As a proxy for the pre-selection repertoire, out-of-frame TCRB sequences from naive cells were analyzed. Here the immuneACCESS table is served through TCRdb, limited to in-frame sequences with V and J called. Missing clones are a known gap in these copies; in checked studies unresolved V genes cover under half, and the rest lacks a known reason. V and J calls and clone size follow that table, whereas D and trimming were derived from the DNA. In all, the sample holds 600,000 or so clones, and more than 12% of those were seen once. Of the sample, 0.035% to 0.045% is held by the ten largest clones.

The source of this sequence is a man aged 18 to 35 with type 1 diabetes. Rearrangement joined TRBV6-5 to TRBJ1-1; TRBD1 aligns with 7 central bases. The sequenced sample consisted of naive CD4+ T cells from blood. Per the publication, the cell subset or site label means: true naive CD4+ T cells. The nucleotides read TGTGCCAGCAGTCAGGGACAGTGGGACACTGAAGCTTTCTTT. This is translated as CASSQGQWDTEAFF.